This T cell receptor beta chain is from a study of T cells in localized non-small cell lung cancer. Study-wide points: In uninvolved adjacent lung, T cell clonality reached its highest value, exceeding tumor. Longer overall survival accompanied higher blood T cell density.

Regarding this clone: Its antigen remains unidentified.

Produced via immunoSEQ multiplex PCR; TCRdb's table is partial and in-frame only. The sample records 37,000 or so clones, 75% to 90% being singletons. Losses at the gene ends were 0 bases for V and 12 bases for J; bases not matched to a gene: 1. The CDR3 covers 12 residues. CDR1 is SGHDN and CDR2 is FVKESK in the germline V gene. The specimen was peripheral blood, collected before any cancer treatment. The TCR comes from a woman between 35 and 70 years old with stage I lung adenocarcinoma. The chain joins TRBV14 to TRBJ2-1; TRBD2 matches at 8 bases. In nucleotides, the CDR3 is TGTGCCAGCAGCCAAGATGCGGGAGGGCAGTTCTTC. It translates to CASSQDAGGQFF.